This T cell receptor beta chain was sequenced in a study of response to subunit inactivated influenza vaccine. Broader study findings: After each seasonal influenza vaccination, few new T cells are recruited, the authors suggested.

TCRdb processed the RT-PCR reads anew with MiXCR; each CDR3 protein has one entry. The table records about 480,000 distinct CDR3 sequences, 10% to 11% of them present only once. CDR3 size: 15 residues. V lost 0 bases, J lost 10 bases, and 7 bases stayed unmatched. Germline V gives CDR1 KGHDR, CDR2 SFDVKD. This clonotype was detected many times. Antigen unknown. The chain uses TRBV24-1 and TRBJ2-1; 8 bases line up with TRBD1. The TCR sequence derives from a man aged 45-65 years who received an inactivated influenza vaccine. This specimen consisted of PBMCs from blood, obtained 40 to 50 days after vaccination. CDR3 in DNA: TGTGCCACCAGTGATTTGATCAGGGGGCTACGGGAGCAGTTCTTC. This encodes CATSDLIRGLREQFF.